This T cell receptor beta chain is drawn from a study of tumor-infiltrating lymphocytes in localized non-small cell lung cancer. For the study at large: Some samples were collected after neoadjuvant chemotherapy; smokers, never-smokers and several histologies were included. Tumor tissue and non-adjacent uninvolved lung came from each patient. Study-wide findings and caveats: IM1 and IM2 tumors showed no difference in T-cell fraction.

This clone was counted a few times. What it binds is unknown. The table came from immunoSEQ multiplex PCR; TCRdb's copy has only in-frame clones and leaves some out. This table holds 11,000 to 15,000 clones, 82% found once. Germline lookup yields CDR1 SQVTM and CDR2 ANQGSEA. V lost 4 bases to trimming and J lost 5 bases, with 11 bases between them. The CDR3 has 13 residues. This clonotype was sampled from a human donor with non-small cell lung cancer. This chain uses TRBV29-1 with TRBJ2-2, with D hard to call. Sequencing was done on a sample of lung tumor tissue. DNA of the CDR3: TGCAGCGTTGTAACAGTCGGGACCGGGGAGCTGTTTTTT. It translates to CSVVTVGTGELFF.